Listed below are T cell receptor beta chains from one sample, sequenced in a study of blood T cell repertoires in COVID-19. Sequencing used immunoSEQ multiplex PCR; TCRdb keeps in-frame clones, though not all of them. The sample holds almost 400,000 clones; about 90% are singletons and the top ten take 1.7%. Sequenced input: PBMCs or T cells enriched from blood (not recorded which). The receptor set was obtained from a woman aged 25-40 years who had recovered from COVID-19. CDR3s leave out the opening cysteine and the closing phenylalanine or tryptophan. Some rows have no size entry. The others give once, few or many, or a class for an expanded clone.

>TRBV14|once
ASGLRGVGTEAF
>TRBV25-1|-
ASSEWGGNQPQH
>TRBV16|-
ASSLGQGLYGYT
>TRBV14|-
ASSQAGSEGTQY
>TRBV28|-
ASSLRAQTVNNSPLH
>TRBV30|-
AWIREGTYGYT
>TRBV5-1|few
ASSFGQEVEKLF
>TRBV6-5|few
ASSYTPLAGGQLF
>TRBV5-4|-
ASSSSQGILGYT
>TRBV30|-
AWTDRSLTGYT
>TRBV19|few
ASSGGARWDTEAF
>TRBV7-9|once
ASSSWRQDEQY
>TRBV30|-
AWRSVNYEQY